This TCR beta chain is drawn from a study of blood T cell repertoires in COVID-19. Across the whole study: Acute and convalescent COVID-19 samples came from the United States, Italy and Spain.

Authors' data handling: Amplification from reference gene primers served as the basis for estimated nucleated cell counts. Only in-frame clones appear in the TCRdb table, and some are missing; sequencing was by immunoSEQ multiplex PCR. V, J and clone size were drawn from that table, and D and trimming were deduced from the DNA. The sample includes about 200,000 clones, 80% to 90% of them seen just once. This clone was seen more than once but under ten times. The TCR was taken from a woman aged 70-85 years with acute or convalescent COVID-19. Source material: peripheral blood.

The CDR3 bases are TGTGCCAGCCGTTCCAGGGATGCTGGAAACACCATATATTTT. Its translation is CASRSRDAGNTIYF. The chain employs TRBV18 and TRBJ1-3; possibly TRBD1 for D (5 bases). This CDR3 comprises 14 residues. The germline V and J ends were trimmed by 8 bases and 2 bases, with 13 bases remaining between them. Germline CDR1 reads KGHSH; CDR2 reads LQKENI.